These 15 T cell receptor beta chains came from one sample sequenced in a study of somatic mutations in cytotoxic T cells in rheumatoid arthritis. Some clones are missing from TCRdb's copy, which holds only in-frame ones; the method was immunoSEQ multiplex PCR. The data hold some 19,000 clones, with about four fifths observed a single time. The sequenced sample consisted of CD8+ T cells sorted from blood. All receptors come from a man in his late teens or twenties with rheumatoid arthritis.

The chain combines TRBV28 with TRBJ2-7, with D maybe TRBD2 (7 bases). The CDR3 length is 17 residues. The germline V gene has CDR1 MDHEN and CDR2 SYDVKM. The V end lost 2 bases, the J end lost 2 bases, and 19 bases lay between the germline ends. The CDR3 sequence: CASSLARGGRKAYEQYF. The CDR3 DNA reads TGTGCCAGCAGTTTAGCGAGGGGGGGACGCAAAGCCTACGAGCAGTACTTC. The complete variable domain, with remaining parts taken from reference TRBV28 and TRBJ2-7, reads DVKVTQSSRYLVKRTGEKVFLECVQDMDHENMFWYRQDPGLGLRLIYFSYDVKMKEKGDIPEGYSVSREKKERFSLILESASTNQTSMYLCASSLARGGRKAYEQYFGPGTRLTVT.

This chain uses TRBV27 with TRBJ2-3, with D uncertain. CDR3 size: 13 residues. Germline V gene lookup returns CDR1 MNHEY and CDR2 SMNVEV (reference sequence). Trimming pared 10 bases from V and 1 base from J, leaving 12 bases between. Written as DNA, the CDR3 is TGTGCCACCTCGATATCTCGCACAGATACGCAGTATTTT. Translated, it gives CATSISRTDTQYF.

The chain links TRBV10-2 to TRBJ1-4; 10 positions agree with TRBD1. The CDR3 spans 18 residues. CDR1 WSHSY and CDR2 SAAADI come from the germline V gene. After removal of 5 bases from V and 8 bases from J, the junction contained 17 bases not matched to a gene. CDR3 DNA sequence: TGCGCCAGCAGTCCAGAGGGGACAGGGGCCTTGTTATCCGAAAAACTGTTTTTT. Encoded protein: CASSPEGTGALLSEKLFF.

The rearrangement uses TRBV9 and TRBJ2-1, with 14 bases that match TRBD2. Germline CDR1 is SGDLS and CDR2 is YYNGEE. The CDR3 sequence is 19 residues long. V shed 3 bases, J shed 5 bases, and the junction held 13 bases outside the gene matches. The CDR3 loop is CASSEGVRLAGGRDNEQFF. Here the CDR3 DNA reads TGTGCCAGCAGCGAGGGGGTAAGACTAGCGGGGGGGAGAGACAATGAGCAGTTCTTC.

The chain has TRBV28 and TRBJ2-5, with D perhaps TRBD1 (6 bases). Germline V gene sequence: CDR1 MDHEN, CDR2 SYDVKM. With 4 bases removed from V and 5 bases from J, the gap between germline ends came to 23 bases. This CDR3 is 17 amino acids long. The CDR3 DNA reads TGTGCCAGCAGTTCTCTTACCTCGACAGGCGAGGCGGAGACCCAGTACTTC. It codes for CASSSLTSTGEAETQYF.

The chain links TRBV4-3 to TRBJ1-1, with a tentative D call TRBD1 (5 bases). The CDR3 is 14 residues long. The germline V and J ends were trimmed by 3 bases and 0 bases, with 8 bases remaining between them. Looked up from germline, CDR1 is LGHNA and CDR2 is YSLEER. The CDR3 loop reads CASSQGGVNTEAFF. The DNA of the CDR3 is TGCGCCAGCAGCCAGGGGGGGGTGAACACTGAAGCTTTCTTT.

This CDR3 reads CASSLNGGRFMNTEAFF. In DNA form, the CDR3 reads TGTGCCAGCAGCTTGAACGGGGGGCGCTTTATGAACACTGAAGCTTTCTTT. The gene calls are TRBV11-1 and TRBJ1-1; D possibly corresponds to TRBD1 (6 bases). This CDR3 region has 17 residues. The germline V gene has CDR1 SGHAT and CDR2 FQDESV (reference sequence). Trimming took off 3 bases at V and 0 bases at J, with 17 bases between the two ends. Complete variable domain (other parts from reference TRBV11-1 and TRBJ1-1): EAEVAQSPRYKITEKSQAVAFWCDPISGHATLYWYRQILGQGPELLVQFQDESVVDDSQLPKDRFSAERLKGVDSTLKIQPAELGDSAMYLCASSLNGGRFMNTEAFFGQGTRLTVV.

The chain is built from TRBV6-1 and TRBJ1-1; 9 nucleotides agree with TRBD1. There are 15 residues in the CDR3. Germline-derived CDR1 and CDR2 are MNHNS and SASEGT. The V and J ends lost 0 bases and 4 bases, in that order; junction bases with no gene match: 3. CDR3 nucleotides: TGTGCCAGCAGTGAAGCGGACAGGGGTGGCACTGAAGCTTTCTTT. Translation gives CASSEADRGGTEAFF.

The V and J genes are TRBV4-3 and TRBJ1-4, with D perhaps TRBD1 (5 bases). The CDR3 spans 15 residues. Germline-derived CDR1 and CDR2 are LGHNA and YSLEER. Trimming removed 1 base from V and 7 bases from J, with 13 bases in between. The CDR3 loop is CASSQGSGQGEKLFF. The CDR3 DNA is TGCGCCAGCAGCCAAGGTTCGGGGCAGGGTGAAAAACTGTTTTTT.

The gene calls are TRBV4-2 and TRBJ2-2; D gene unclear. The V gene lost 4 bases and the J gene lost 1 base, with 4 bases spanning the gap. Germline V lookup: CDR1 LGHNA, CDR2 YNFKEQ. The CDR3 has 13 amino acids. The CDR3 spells CASSPQNTGELFF. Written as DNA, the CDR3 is TGTGCCAGCAGCCCTCAGAACACCGGGGAGCTGTTTTTT.

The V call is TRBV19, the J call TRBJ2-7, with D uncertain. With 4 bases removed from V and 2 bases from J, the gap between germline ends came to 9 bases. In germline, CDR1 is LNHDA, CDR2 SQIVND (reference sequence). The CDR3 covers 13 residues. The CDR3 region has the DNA TGTGCCAGTAGTAGGCGCGCCACCTACGAGCAGTACTTC. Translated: CASSRRATYEQYF.

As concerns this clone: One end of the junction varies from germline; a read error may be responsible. The CDR3 coding sequence is TGTGCCAGCAGCCAAGAAGGAGGGGGGGCCTATAATGAGCAGTTCTTC. Its translation is CASSQEGGGAYNEQFF. The chain combines TRBV4-2 with TRBJ2-1; TRBD2 is a possible D gene (7 bases). The CDR3 covers 16 residues. Germline CDR1 LGHNA, CDR2 YNFKEQ.

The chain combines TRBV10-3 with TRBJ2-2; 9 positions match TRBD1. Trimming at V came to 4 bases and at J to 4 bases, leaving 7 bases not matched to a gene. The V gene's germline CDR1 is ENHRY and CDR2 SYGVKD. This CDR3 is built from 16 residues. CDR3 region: CAISGNRGLGTGELFF. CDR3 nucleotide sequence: TGTGCCATCAGTGGGAACAGGGGGCTCGGCACCGGGGAGCTGTTTTTT.

CDR3 in DNA: TGCGCCAGCAGTCATTGGGACGGGCCGGGGATCTTCTTT. Translation: CASSHWDGPGIFF. This chain joins TRBV10-1 and TRBJ1-1; TRBD1 might be the D (5 bases). V shed 5 bases and J shed 14 bases, with 21 bases lying between them. The CDR3 contains 13 residues. Germline CDR1 is WNHNN and CDR2 is SYGVQD (reference sequence).

The CDR3: CASSLGARVGDTQYF. The CDR3 bases are TGTGCCAGCAGCTTGGGGGCCCGGGTGGGAGATACGCAGTATTTT. The V call is TRBV5-6, the J call TRBJ2-3; D unclear. This CDR3 comprises 15 residues. Trimming shortened V by 0 bases and J by 5 bases, and 13 bases separated the two germline ends. Germline V gene lookup returns CDR1 SGHDT and CDR2 YYEEEE.